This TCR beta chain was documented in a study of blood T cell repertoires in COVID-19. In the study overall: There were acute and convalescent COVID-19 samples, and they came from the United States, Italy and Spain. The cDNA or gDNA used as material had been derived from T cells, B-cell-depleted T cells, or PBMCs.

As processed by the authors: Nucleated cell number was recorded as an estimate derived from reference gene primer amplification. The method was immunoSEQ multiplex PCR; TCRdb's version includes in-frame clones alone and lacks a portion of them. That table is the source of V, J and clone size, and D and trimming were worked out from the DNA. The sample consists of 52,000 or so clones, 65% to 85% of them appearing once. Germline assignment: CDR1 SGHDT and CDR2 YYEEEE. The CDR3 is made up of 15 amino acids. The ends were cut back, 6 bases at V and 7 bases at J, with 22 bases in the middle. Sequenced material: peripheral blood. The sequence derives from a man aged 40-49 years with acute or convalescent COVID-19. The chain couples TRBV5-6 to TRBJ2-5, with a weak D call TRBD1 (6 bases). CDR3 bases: TGTGCCAGCACCCGATGGGGGCTCCCTGGACGGACCCAGTACTTC. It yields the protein CASTRWGLPGRTQYF.